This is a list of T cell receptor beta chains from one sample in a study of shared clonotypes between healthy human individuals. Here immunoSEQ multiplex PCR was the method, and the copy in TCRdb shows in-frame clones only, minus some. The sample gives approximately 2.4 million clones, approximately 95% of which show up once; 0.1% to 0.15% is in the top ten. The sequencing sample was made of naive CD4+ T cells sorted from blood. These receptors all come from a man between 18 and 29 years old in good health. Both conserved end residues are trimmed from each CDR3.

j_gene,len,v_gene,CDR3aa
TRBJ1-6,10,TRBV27,ASSFVASPLH
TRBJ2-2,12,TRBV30,ASEGDANTGELF
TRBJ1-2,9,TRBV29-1,SVWTGYGYT
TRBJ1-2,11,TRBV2,ASSEGQNYGYT
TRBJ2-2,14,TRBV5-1,ASSLRLAANTGELF
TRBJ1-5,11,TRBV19,ATVQGFNQPQH
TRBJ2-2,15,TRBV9,ASSPLPPSGYTGELF
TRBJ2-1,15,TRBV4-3,ASSQDNMGLASNEQF
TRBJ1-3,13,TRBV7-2,ASSLVTGAGNTIY
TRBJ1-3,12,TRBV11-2,ASSFGDSGNTIY
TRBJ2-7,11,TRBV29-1,SVDRGPGYEQY
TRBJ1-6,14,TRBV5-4,ASSFEPGQSNSPLH
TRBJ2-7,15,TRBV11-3,ASTPSSSAASSYEQY
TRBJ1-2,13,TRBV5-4,ASSNFGSTNYGYT
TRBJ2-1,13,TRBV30,AWSPLRGTVNEQF
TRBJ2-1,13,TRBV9,ASSTRAVTSNEQF
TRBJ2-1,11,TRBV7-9,AKGGTGYNEQF
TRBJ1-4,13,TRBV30,AWSGGAGQREKLF
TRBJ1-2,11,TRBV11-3,ASSLGGDYGYT
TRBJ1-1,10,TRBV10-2,ASSQGLGEAF
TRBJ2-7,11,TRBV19,ATAGTGAIEQY
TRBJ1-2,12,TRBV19,ASSPPAGLSGYT
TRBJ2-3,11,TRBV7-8,ASSSFMTDTQY
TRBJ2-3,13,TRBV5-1,ASSITSGVTDTQY
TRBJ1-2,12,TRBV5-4,ASSIPGGLYGYT
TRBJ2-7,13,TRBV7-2,ASSFGRGSTYEQY
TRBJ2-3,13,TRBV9,ASSAAGGPPDTQY
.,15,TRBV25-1,ASSAAPHPANSYEQY
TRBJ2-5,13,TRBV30,AWSVRAGGVGTQY
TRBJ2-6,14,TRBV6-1,ASSVERGKGANVLT